Following are 6 T cell receptor beta chains from one sample sequenced in a study of vaccination effects on CD4 cells after COVID-19. Clones were read by immunoSEQ multiplex PCR, and TCRdb kept only the in-frame ones, dropping some. The table lists over 45,000 clones, about three quarters of them singletons. No antigen has been assigned to these receptors. Upon completion of around eleven days in culture, CD4+ T cells were isolated. Each person got two doses of an mRNA SARS-CoV-2 vaccine, BNT162b2 or mRNA-1273. Sequenced material: CD4+ T cells from PBMCs cultured without peptide, taken after COVID-19 vaccination. These TCRs come from a human donor who received a COVID-19 vaccine.

The chain recombines TRBV5-1 with TRBJ1-1; TRBD1 agrees at 8 bases. J lost 2 bases, V lost 3 bases, and 6 bases had no gene match. Germline loops: CDR1 SGHRS, CDR2 YFSETQ. This CDR3 has 15 amino acids. The CDR3 loop is CASSWEGQVNTEAFF. The DNA for the CDR3 is TGCGCCAGCAGCTGGGAGGGACAGGTAAACACTGAAGCTTTCTTT.

This clone was observed a handful of times. This chain connects TRBV18 to TRBJ1-6, with D tentatively TRBD1 (6 bases). Germline V CDR1 and CDR2: KGHSH, LQKENI. The CDR3 consists of 16 residues. The V end lost 5 bases, the J end lost 8 bases, and 19 bases lay between the germline ends. CDR3 in amino acids: CASSSAGHPSYSPLHF. As DNA, the CDR3 is TGTGCCAGCTCAAGCGCGGGACACCCCTCTTATTCACCCCTCCACTTT.

V is TRBV5-6 and J is TRBJ1-4; TRBD1 is a possible D gene (5 bases). CDR3 length equals 16 residues. Germline CDR1 reads SGHDT; CDR2 reads YYEEEE. Trimming stripped 4 bases from V and 1 base from J, with 14 bases between. The CDR3 sequence is CASSAPGVGTNEKLFF. CDR3 bases: TGTGCCAGCAGCGCCCCGGGGGTAGGAACTAATGAAAAACTGTTTTTT. Full variable domain (missing parts from reference TRBV5-6 and TRBJ1-4): DAGVTQSPTHLIKTRGQQVTLRCSPKSGHDTVSWYQQALGQGPQFIFQYYEEEERQRGNFPDRFSGHQFPNYSSELNVNALLLGDSALYLCASSAPGVGTNEKLFFGSGTQLSVL.

J is TRBJ1-5 and V is TRBV6-5; D remains ambiguous. V was cut by 8 bases and J by 6 bases, with 17 bases left in between. Germline values: CDR1 MNHEY, CDR2 SVGAGI. The CDR3 spans 14 residues. The CDR3 loop reads CASCLSGPGQPQHF. The CDR3 DNA follows: TGTGCCAGCTGTTTAAGCGGACCAGGTCAGCCCCAGCATTTT.

The rearrangement links TRBV11-2 to TRBJ2-2, with a possible D match to TRBD2 (6 bases). Trimming removed 1 base from V and 5 bases from J, with 11 bases in between. There are 15 residues in the CDR3. Germline CDR1 reads SGHAT; CDR2 reads FQNNGV. CDR3 DNA: TGTGCCAGCAGCTTAGTTGGGGGGACGACCGGGGAGCTGTTTTTT. It is translated as CASSLVGGTTGELFF. Full variable domain (remainder filled in from reference TRBV11-2 and TRBJ2-2): EAGVAQSPRYKIIEKRQSVAFWCNPISGHATLYWYQQILGQGPKLLIQFQNNGVVDDSQLPKDRFSAERLKGVDSTLKIQPAKLEDSAVYLCASSLVGGTTGELFFGEGSRLTVL.

This clone came up a few times. The genes are TRBV29-1 and TRBJ2-2, with 7 nucleotides matching TRBD1. V lost 2 bases and J lost 6; bases outside the gene matches: 6. The CDR3 spans 14 residues. Per germline, CDR1 SQVTM and CDR2 ANQGSEA. CDR3 bases: TGCAGCGTTGAAAATCCCGGGACAGCCGGGGAGCTGTTTTTT. As protein: CSVENPGTAGELFF.